Sequencing of this T cell receptor (beta chain) was carried out in a study of CD8 T cells in Susac syndrome. It was with random hexamers that roughly 0.45 to 1 ug RNA was reverse transcribed. The method of amplification for TCR beta CDR3 was immunoSEQ multiplex PCR, covering 54 Vbeta and 13 Jbeta. Using its own MiXCR run on the immunoSEQ multiplex PCR reads, TCRdb lists one record per CDR3 protein. The table includes approximately 110,000 distinct CDR3 sequences, 90% to 95% detected once. The CDR3 totals 13 residues. CDR1 PRHDT and CDR2 FYEKMQ come from the germline V gene (reference sequence). Trimming took 1 base from V and 4 from J, leaving 7 bases between them. FACS was used to enrich TEMRA cells, whereas the CD8+ and CD4+ T cells were obtained by negative isolation.

Sequencing was performed on CD4+ T cells from PBMCs. The source of this sequence is a human donor in good health. The chain links TRBV13 to TRBJ1-1, with D unresolved. CDR3 sequence: CASSLARGTEAFF. In DNA, the CDR3 is TGTGCCAGCAGCTTAGCTCGGGGCACTGAAGCTTTCTTT.